This is a list of T cell receptor beta chains from one sample in a study of blood T cell repertoires in COVID-19. The table came from immunoSEQ multiplex PCR; TCRdb's copy has only in-frame clones and leaves some out. Seen here are over 150,000 clones, 70% to 85% observed once, and the top ten hold under 4%. Sequencing input: PBMCs or T cells enriched from blood (not recorded which). These receptors all stem from a woman aged 30 to 39 who had recovered from COVID-19. Both conserved end residues are part of each CDR3. D genes are given only for firm matches. The size of a clone is reported for some rows only, either as once, few or many, or as a class for expanded clones.

v_gene	len	d_gene	j_gene	abundance	CDR3aa	CDR3nt
TRBV19	15	TRBD2	TRBJ2-7	once	CASSIGTSGNYEQYF	TGTGCCAGTAGTATAGGGACTAGCGGGAACTACGAGCAGTACTTC
TRBV5-6	15	TRBD1	TRBJ1-3	.	CASSPDRKSGNTIYF	TGTGCCAGCAGTCCGGACAGGAAATCTGGAAACACCATATATTTT
TRBV2	13	.	TRBJ2-5	once	CASSANRGETQYF	TGTGCCAGCAGCGCCAATAGAGGGGAGACCCAGTACTTC
TRBV30	15	TRBD1	TRBJ1-5	few	CAWKKQGVWNQPQHF	TGTGCCTGGAAGAAACAGGGGGTGTGGAATCAGCCCCAGCATTTT
TRBV28	17	TRBD2	TRBJ2-1	.	CASSPEKREGRYNEQFF	TGTGCCAGCAGCCCAGAAAAGCGGGAGGGCCGATACAATGAGCAGTTCTTC
TRBV15	14	TRBD2	TRBJ2-5	.	CATSREAGGETQYF	TGTGCCACCAGCAGGGAGGCGGGGGGAGAGACCCAGTACTTC
TRBV5-1	14	.	TRBJ1-3	.	CASSFGTYGNTIYF	TGCGCCAGCAGCTTCGGGACTTATGGAAACACCATATATTTT
TRBV7-9	15	.	TRBJ1-4	.	CASSLRKPTNEKLFF	TGTGCCAGCAGCTTGCGTAAGCCAACTAATGAAAAACTGTTTTTT
TRBV7-2	14	.	TRBJ2-1	.	CASCLASGWNEQFF	TGTGCCAGCTGCCTCGCTTCGGGGTGGAATGAGCAGTTCTTC
TRBV28	16	TRBD1	TRBJ1-5	.	CASSPLPGQPYQPQHF	TGTGCCAGCAGTCCTCTTCCGGGACAGCCCTATCAGCCCCAGCATTTT
TRBV19	13	TRBD1	TRBJ1-2	.	CASSMGQGSGYTF	TGTGCCAGTAGTATGGGACAGGGTAGTGGCTACACCTTC
TRBV5-6	15	TRBD1	TRBJ1-1	few	CASRPETGDNTEAFF	TGTGCCAGCAGACCGGAGACAGGGGATAACACTGAAGCTTTCTTT
TRBV11-3	17	TRBD2	TRBJ2-3	.	CASSLDRTSGSTDTQYF	TGTGCCAGCAGCTTAGATCGGACTAGCGGAAGCACAGATACGCAGTATTTT
TRBV19	14	TRBD1	TRBJ1-5	.	CASNTLGTVQPQHF	TGTGCCAGTAATACCCTCGGGACAGTTCAGCCCCAGCATTTT
TRBV7-3	17	TRBD2	TRBJ2-5	.	CASSSMGTSGSGETQYF	TGTGCCAGCAGTTCAATGGGGACTAGCGGGAGTGGGGAGACCCAGTACTTC
TRBV18	14	.	TRBJ1-1	.	CASSPVEAGGKAFF	TGTGCCAGCTCACCGGTGGAAGCAGGCGGGAAAGCTTTCTTT
TRBV20-1	15	TRBD1	TRBJ2-1	.	CSASRGQVSYNEQFF	TGCAGTGCTAGTAGGGGACAGGTATCCTACAATGAGCAGTTCTTC
TRBV6-1	15	.	TRBJ1-2	.	CASSEGRRSNYGYTF	TGTGCCAGCAGTGAAGGTAGGAGATCTAACTATGGCTACACCTTC
TRBV7-2	17	.	TRBJ2-4	few	CASSPRTGNLAKNIQYF	TGTGCCAGCAGTCCTAGAACCGGAAACCTAGCCAAAAACATTCAGTACTTC
TRBV5-4	16	TRBD1	TRBJ1-4	.	CASSIWGQASNEKLFF	TGTGCCAGCAGCATCTGGGGACAGGCATCTAATGAAAAACTGTTTTTT
TRBV4-2	15	.	TRBJ2-1	.	CASSQDVLYYNEQFF	TGTGCCAGCAGCCAAGATGTTCTATACTACAATGAGCAGTTCTTC
TRBV12-1	14	.	TRBJ2-5	.	CASSFETGQETQYF	TGTGCCAGCAGCTTTGAGACAGGGCAAGAGACCCAGTACTTC
TRBV3-1/TRBV3-2	19	TRBD2	TRBJ2-1	.	CASSQGILAGGRSYNEQFF	TGTGCCAGCAGCCAAGGGATACTAGCGGGGGGTCGTTCCTACAATGAGCAGTTCTTC
TRBV28	11	.	TRBJ1-2	.	CASSLRGGYTF	TGTGCCAGCAGTTTAAGGGGAGGCTACACCTTC
TRBV7-8	15	TRBD1	TRBJ1-5	.	CASSERQGPNQPQHF	TGTGCCAGCAGCGAAAGACAGGGCCCAAATCAGCCCCAGCATTTT
TRBV5-1	16	.	TRBJ1-5	.	CASSLSGQGGNQPQHF	TGCGCCAGCAGCTTGTCCGGTCAGGGCGGCAATCAGCCCCAGCATTTT
TRBV19	14	TRBD1	TRBJ1-5	.	CASSGTASNQPQHF	TGTGCCAGTAGCGGGACAGCTAGCAATCAGCCCCAGCATTTT
TRBV18	14	.	TRBJ2-7	.	CASSPKTGGDEQYF	TGTGCCAGCTCACCGAAGACAGGAGGAGACGAGCAGTACTTC
TRBV2	16	TRBD2	TRBJ2-5	.	CASSDRPTGRGETQYF	TGTGCCAGCAGTGACCGGCCCACGGGGAGGGGCGAGACCCAGTACTTC
TRBV27	16	TRBD1	TRBJ1-2	few	CASSFIGQGAHSGYTF	TGTGCCAGCAGTTTCATAGGACAGGGGGCGCATTCTGGCTACACCTTC
TRBV6-5	13	TRBD1	TRBJ2-7	.	CASMGTGTYEQYF	TGTGCCAGCATGGGGACAGGGACCTACGAGCAGTACTTC
TRBV30	14	TRBD2	TRBJ2-1	.	CAWGPSGSGNEQFF	TGTGCCTGGGGACCTAGCGGGAGTGGGAATGAGCAGTTCTTC
TRBV28	14	.	TRBJ2-5	.	CASSLIQVGETQYF	TGTGCCAGCAGTTTAATCCAGGTGGGAGAGACCCAGTACTTC
TRBV19	14	.	TRBJ1-1	.	CASNERELGTEAFF	TGTGCCAGTAATGAGAGGGAATTGGGGACTGAAGCTTTCTTT
TRBV6-5	12	.	TRBJ2-2	.	CASRRTARELFF	TGTGCCAGCAGGCGGACAGCGAGGGAGCTGTTTTTT
TRBV28	15	TRBD1	TRBJ2-1	.	CASSSRTGFYNEQFF	TGTGCCAGCAGTTCCCGGACAGGGTTTTACAATGAGCAGTTCTTC
TRBV5-1	14	.	TRBJ1-1	.	CASPTAHMNTEAFF	TGCGCCAGCCCAACAGCACACATGAACACTGAAGCTTTCTTT
TRBV28	16	.	TRBJ1-4	.	CASSFWDISTNEKLFF	TGTGCCAGCAGTTTCTGGGACATCTCAACTAATGAAAAACTGTTTTTT
TRBV7-9	18	TRBD2	TRBJ2-1	.	CASSGTSGRAYVDNEQFF	TGTGCCAGCAGCGGTACTAGCGGGAGGGCCTACGTAGACAATGAGCAGTTCTTC
TRBV7-2	14	TRBD1	TRBJ1-2	once	CASSFGQATYGYTF	TGTGCCAGCAGCTTCGGACAGGCTACGTATGGCTACACCTTC
TRBV11-2	15	TRBD2	TRBJ2-1	.	CASSRMGLFYNEQFF	TGTGCCAGCAGTCGAATGGGACTATTCTACAATGAGCAGTTCTTC
TRBV24-1	17	.	TRBJ2-6	.	CATGAGVRDSGANVLTF	TGTGCCACCGGAGCCGGGGTCAGAGACTCTGGGGCCAACGTCCTGACTTTC
TRBV20-1	14	.	TRBJ1-4	.	CSASKGGSNEKLFF	TGCAGTGCTAGTAAGGGGGGGTCTAATGAAAAACTGTTTTTT
TRBV9	16	TRBD1	TRBJ1-2	.	CASSPGQGRANYGYTF	TGTGCCAGCAGCCCGGGACAGGGTCGAGCTAACTATGGCTACACCTTC
TRBV7-3	14	.	TRBJ2-3	.	CASSLTSVADTQYF	TGTGCCAGCAGCTTAACTTCGGTGGCAGATACGCAGTATTTT
TRBV2	17	TRBD1	TRBJ2-3	.	CASSQLPVGGRVGTQYF	TGTGCCAGCAGCCAACTCCCAGTAGGGGGCCGGGTCGGTACGCAGTATTTT
TRBV5-1	18	TRBD2	TRBJ2-3	.	CASSPGGGSGGLTDTQYF	TGCGCCAGCAGCCCCGGCGGGGGGTCCGGGGGGTTGACAGATACGCAGTATTTT
TRBV7-9	14	TRBD1	TRBJ2-1	.	CASIPGQGASEQFF	TGTGCCAGCATCCCGGGACAGGGGGCGAGTGAGCAGTTCTTC
TRBV11-2	14	.	TRBJ2-1	.	CASSLMGQGGEQFF	TGTGCCAGCAGCTTAATGGGGCAAGGGGGTGAGCAGTTCTTC
TRBV7-2	14	TRBD1	TRBJ1-1	.	CASRPGQGFTEAFF	TGTGCCAGCCGACCGGGACAGGGGTTCACTGAAGCTTTCTTT
TRBV28	15	.	TRBJ1-3	.	CASIDRGASGNTIYF	TGTGCCAGCATCGATCGGGGGGCCTCTGGAAACACCATATATTTT
TRBV5-4	13	TRBD1	TRBJ2-5	.	CAIQDRFGETQYF	TGTGCCATACAGGACAGGTTTGGGGAGACCCAGTACTTC
TRBV6-1	17	TRBD1	TRBJ2-1	few	CASSEIWDRGYRVEQFF	TGTGCCAGCAGTGAAATTTGGGACAGGGGCTACCGGGTGGAGCAGTTCTTC
TRBV19	14	.	TRBJ2-5	.	CASSIGVSYKTQYF	TGTGCCAGTAGTATTGGAGTCTCCTACAAGACCCAGTACTTC
TRBV7-9	16	.	TRBJ1-1	.	CASSPDKNVMNTEAFF	TGTGCCAGCAGCCCGGACAAGAACGTTATGAACACTGAAGCTTTCTTT
TRBV5-6	16	TRBD1	TRBJ2-6	.	CASSFRQGSGANVLTF	TGTGCCAGCAGCTTCCGACAGGGGTCTGGGGCCAACGTCCTGACTTTC
TRBV6-6	16	TRBD2	TRBJ2-1	few	CASGGGGSGSYNEQFF	TGTGCCAGCGGAGGGGGTGGTAGCGGGAGCTACAATGAGCAGTTCTTC
TRBV24-1	15	.	TRBJ1-2	.	CATSEGKGGLYGYTF	TGTGCCACCAGTGAGGGAAAAGGAGGGCTCTATGGCTACACCTTC
TRBV6-6	13	.	TRBJ2-1	.	CASYQGGYNEQFF	TGTGCCAGCTACCAGGGGGGCTACAATGAGCAGTTCTTC